These 3 T cell receptor beta chains were sequenced from one sample in a study of CD8 T cells in Susac syndrome. RNA totalling roughly 0.45 to 1 ug underwent reverse transcription with random hexamers. TCRdb used MiXCR to reprocess the immunoSEQ multiplex PCR reads, holding one entry per CDR3 protein. The sample lists approximately 140,000 distinct CDR3 sequences; roughly 80% were seen once. The source material was CD8+ T cells from PBMCs. The receptors stem from a human donor with multiple sclerosis.

This chain connects TRBV2 to TRBJ2-7, with 8 bases identical to TRBD2. V lost 4 bases and J lost 5; bases outside the gene matches: 7. Per germline, CDR1 SNHLY and CDR2 FYNNEI. The CDR3 is 14 residues long. The CDR3: CASSAGGPGNEQYF. The CDR3, as DNA: TGTGCCAGCAGTGCGGGGGGGCCGGGCAACGAGCAGTACTTC.

V and J are TRBV20-1 and TRBJ1-2, with TRBD1 identical over 10 bases. The CDR3 is made up of 14 amino acids. The germline CDR1 and CDR2 sequences are DFQATT and SNEGSKA (reference sequence). V shed 6 bases, J shed 4 bases, and the junction held 8 bases outside the gene matches. The CDR3: CSATTGTGVYGYTF. In DNA form, the CDR3 reads TGCAGTGCGACAACCGGGACAGGGGTCTATGGCTACACCTTC.

The chain is built from TRBV11-2 and TRBJ2-7, with 9 bases matching TRBD1. This CDR3 has 13 amino acids. Germline V gives CDR1 SGHAT, CDR2 FQNNGV. J gave up 5 bases and V 5 bases, and 4 bases lay outside the gene matches. In nucleotides, the CDR3 is TGTGCCAGCAGCCTACAGGGGGCTGACGAGCAGTACGTC. It encodes CASSLQGADEQYV.